Given below is one T cell receptor beta chain in context. This sample was taken from a study of cytotoxic CD8 clonotypes in ibrutinib-treated CLL. Study context: Responses comprised about 25 partial and 2 complete; at median around 70 months, roughly 15 remained remitted and some twelve progressed. Response sampling occurred after a median approximately 12 months of treatment (range 6 to 36). On average, each sample had some 260,000 productive templates and 94,082 productive rearrangements.

Target depth was 1 in 200,000 to 1 in 1 million T cells, about 10x per clonotype. Method: immunoSEQ multiplex PCR; TCRdb's copy keeps in-frame clones and lacks some. The table includes about 300,000 clones, 70% to 80% detected once. This CDR3 contains 14 residues. V dropped 3 bases and J dropped 2 bases, with 7 bases sitting between them. Germline assignment: CDR1 LNHDA and CDR2 SQIVND (reference sequence). The TCR originated in a human donor with chronic lymphocytic leukemia. The specimen comprised PBMCs, sampled at disease progression, from a patient treated with ibrutinib. The rearrangement joins TRBV19 to TRBJ2-2; unclear D gene. The CDR3 DNA reads TGTGCCAGTAGTATCGGTCTAAACACCGGGGAGCTGTTTTTT. Protein sequence: CASSIGLNTGELFF.